Listed below are T cell receptor beta chains from one sample, sequenced in a study of shared clonotypes between healthy human individuals. Profiling relied on immunoSEQ multiplex PCR, and the TCRdb table lists in-frame clones only, not all of them. The sample records about half a million clones, around 77% being singletons. What was sequenced was PBMCs. These TCRs come from a woman aged 40-49 years in good health. Some clones in this sample may be carry-over from other donors' samples. Each CDR3 is given with its conserved first and last residue. The order of the fields is V gene, J gene, clone size, D gene, CDR3 length, CDR3 protein, CDR3 DNA. D genes are given only for firm matches. Part of the rows lack a size; the others show once, few, many or a class for expanded clones.

TRBV28	TRBJ1-5	NA	NA	14	CASRFGGSNQPQHF	TGTGCCAGCAGGTTCGGGGGAAGCAATCAGCCCCAGCATTTT
TRBV2	TRBJ1-2	NA	NA	14	CASSGPSGNYGYTF	TGTGCCAGCAGTGGCCCCTCAGGGAACTATGGCTACACCTTC
TRBV4-2	TRBJ1-5	NA	NA	14	CASSQDEGLQPQHF	TGTGCCAGCAGCCAAGACGAGGGGCTCCAGCCCCAGCATTTT
TRBV30	TRBJ2-2	once	TRBD2	14	CAWSEGREHGELFF	TGTGCCTGGAGTGAAGGGCGGGAGCACGGGGAGCTGTTTTTT
TRBV29-1	TRBJ2-7	NA	TRBD2	14	CSVRGTSGDYEQYF	TGCAGCGTTCGGGGGACTAGCGGGGACTACGAGCAGTACTTC
TRBV28	TRBJ2-1	once	NA	15	CASSLGRELYNEQFF	TGTGCCAGCAGTTTAGGGCGGGAACTCTACAATGAGCAGTTCTTC
TRBV5-1	TRBJ2-3	NA	NA	15	CASSLIIGDTDTQYF	TGCGCCAGCAGCTTGATCATAGGGGACACAGATACGCAGTATTTT
TRBV29-1	TRBJ1-1	NA	TRBD1	13	CSGWDSTNTEAFF	TGCAGCGGGTGGGACAGTACCAACACTGAAGCTTTCTTT
TRBV20-1	TRBJ1-2	NA	NA	11	CSASRGEGCTF	TGCAGTGCTAGCCGAGGGGAAGGCTGCACCTTC
TRBV5-4	TRBJ2-7	NA	NA	13	CASSDRLTYEQYF	TGTGCCAGCAGCGACAGGCTTACCTACGAGCAGTACTTC
TRBV29-1	TRBJ1-2	NA	NA	13	CSVDPGTGGGYTF	TGCAGCGTTGATCCTGGGACGGGGGGTGGCTACACCTTC
TRBV5-1	TRBJ1-2	NA	NA	17	CASSLLTRTVDNYGYTF	TGCGCCAGCAGCTTGTTAACCCGGACGGTGGATAACTATGGCTACACCTTC
TRBV5-1	TRBJ2-3	NA	TRBD1	15	CASSAPGGSTDTQYF	TGCGCCAGCAGCGCGCCAGGGGGAAGCACAGATACGCAGTATTTT
TRBV7-3	TRBJ2-3	once	NA	15	CASSLENSGTDTQYF	TGTGCCAGCAGCTTAGAGAATAGCGGAACAGATACGCAGTATTTT
TRBV4-1	TRBJ2-5	NA	NA	13	CASSQLVGETQYF	TGCGCCAGCAGTCAACTAGTAGGCGAGACCCAGTACTTC
TRBV29-1	TRBJ2-1	NA	TRBD1	13	CSVAQGAYNEQFF	TGCAGCGTTGCTCAGGGGGCCTACAATGAGCAGTTCTTC
TRBV18	TRBJ2-1	NA	TRBD2	16	CASSPPGLANYNEQFF	TGTGCCAGCTCACCACCGGGACTAGCGAACTACAATGAGCAGTTCTTC
TRBV5-1	TRBJ2-3	NA	TRBD2	17	CASSQVSTGTSTDTQYF	TGCGCCAGCAGCCAAGTTTCTACCGGGACTAGCACGGATACGCAGTATTTT
TRBV7-2	TRBJ1-4	NA	NA	14	CASSQQATNEKLFF	TGTGCCAGCAGCCAGCAGGCGACTAATGAAAAACTGTTTTTT
TRBV19	TRBJ2-1	NA	NA	15	CASRSWKSSYNEQFF	TGTGCCAGTAGGAGTTGGAAGAGCTCCTACAATGAGCAGTTCTTC
TRBV7-8	TRBJ1-5	NA	NA	13	CASSLGQHQPQHF	TGTGCCAGCAGCTTAGGTCAGCACCAGCCCCAGCATTTT
TRBV7-2	TRBJ2-3	NA	NA	15	CASSPRTRDGDTQYF	TGTGCCAGCAGCCCCCGTACGCGGGACGGAGATACGCAGTATTTT
TRBV7-9	TRBJ2-2	NA	TRBD2	18	CASSPKPGLAGNTGELFF	TGTGCCAGCAGCCCAAAGCCCGGACTAGCGGGAAACACCGGGGAGCTGTTTTTT
TRBV7-9	TRBJ2-7	NA	TRBD1	16	CASSLGPRDSSYEQYF	TGTGCCAGCAGCTTAGGACCCCGGGACAGCTCCTACGAGCAGTACTTC
TRBV9	TRBJ2-2	NA	NA	12	CASSDNTGELFF	TGTGCCAGCAGCGACAACACCGGGGAGCTGTTTTTT
TRBV6-5	TRBJ2-3	NA	NA	12	CASRGAADTQYF	TGTGCCAGCAGGGGAGCAGCAGATACGCAGTATTTT
TRBV27	TRBJ2-7	NA	TRBD1	13	CASRDRGSYEQYF	TGTGCCAGCAGGGACAGGGGTTCTTACGAGCAGTACTTC
TRBV7-9	TRBJ2-5	NA	NA	13	CASSETQGETQYF	TGTGCCAGCAGCGAAACCCAGGGTGAGACCCAGTACTTC
TRBV6-1	TRBJ1-5	NA	NA	13	CASSEVSYQPQHF	TGTGCCAGCAGTGAAGTCTCTTATCAGCCCCAGCATTTT
TRBV6-1	TRBJ2-5	NA	NA	14	CASRELGHGETQYF	TGTGCCAGCAGGGAACTAGGTCATGGGGAGACCCAGTACTTC
TRBV5-1	TRBJ2-5	NA	NA	12	CASSRQQETQYF	TGCGCCAGCAGCCGACAGCAAGAGACCCAGTACTTC
TRBV18	TRBJ2-7	once	NA	14	CASSPTREAYEQYF	TGTGCCAGCTCACCAACCAGGGAGGCCTACGAGCAGTACTTC
TRBV2	TRBJ1-4	NA	TRBD1	13	CASSGQGAEKLFF	TGTGCCAGCAGTGGACAGGGGGCCGAAAAACTGTTTTTT
TRBV7-9	TRBJ2-7	NA	TRBD1	17	CASSPGQLGVGAYEQYF	TGTGCCAGCAGTCCGGGACAGCTAGGCGTAGGCGCCTACGAGCAGTACTTC
TRBV11-1	TRBJ2-5	NA	NA	15	CASSFMSGVQETQYF	TGTGCCAGCAGCTTTATGTCAGGGGTCCAAGAGACCCAGTACTTC
TRBV5-4	TRBJ2-1	NA	NA	15	CASSYKRSGEDEQFF	TGTGCCAGCAGCTACAAGCGGAGCGGAGAAGATGAGCAGTTCTTC
TRBV30	TRBJ2-7	NA	NA	15	CAWSVLTGLGIKQYF	TGTGCCTGGAGTGTATTGACGGGTCTGGGGATCAAGCAGTACTTC
TRBV5-5	TRBJ1-2	NA	NA	13	CASSLGQGDGYTF	TGTGCCAGCAGCTTGGGCCAAGGGGATGGCTACACCTTC
TRBV4-1	TRBJ2-5	few	TRBD1	15	CASSQYDRAAETQYF	TGCGCCAGCAGCCAGTACGACAGGGCGGCAGAGACCCAGTACTTC
TRBV4-1	TRBJ2-7	NA	TRBD2	15	CASSQDISGIYEQYF	TGCGCCAGCAGCCAAGACATTAGCGGGATCTACGAGCAGTACTTC
TRBV6-1	TRBJ1-2	NA	NA	14	CASIRDRGPYGYTF	TGTGCCAGCATTAGGGACCGGGGGCCCTATGGCTACACCTTC
TRBV2	TRBJ2-5	many	NA	14	CASSLLVSQETQYF	TGTGCCAGCAGCCTCCTGGTCTCCCAAGAGACCCAGTACTTC